Below, 29 T cell receptor beta chains from the same sample are listed, as sequenced in a study of cytomegalovirus exposure and HLA in healthy donors. With 60 Vbeta and 13 Jbeta primers, the PCR was carried out. TCRdb keeps only in-frame clones here, not all; method: immunoSEQ multiplex PCR. There are 130,000 to 150,000 clones in the sample; around 80% occur only once, and 4.5% to 6% lies in the top ten. The specimen sequenced was PBMCs. These receptors were taken from a man aged 30 to 39 in good health and CMV-seropositive.

The chain employs TRBV10-3 and TRBJ2-7, with 8 bases that match TRBD2. The germline V gene has CDR1 ENHRY and CDR2 SYGVKD. V lost 3 bases to trimming and J lost 4 bases; unmatched junction nucleotides: 5. The CDR3 is made up of 14 amino acids. The CDR3: CAISEGGGRYEQYF. The DNA for the CDR3 is TGTGCCATCAGTGAAGGCGGGGGGCGATACGAGCAGTACTTC.

This clone was counted between two and nine times. This chain connects TRBV6-5 to TRBJ2-5; no definite D call. Trimming removed 6 bases at V and 7 bases at J, with 15 bases between. CDR3 length equals 13 residues. Germline assignment: CDR1 MNHEY and CDR2 SVGAGI. The CDR3 reads CASSSHNEVTQYF. CDR3 DNA: TGTGCCAGCAGCAGCCACAACGAGGTGACCCAGTACTTC.

V usage is TRBV11-2 and J usage is TRBJ2-7; 8 bases line up with TRBD2. The trim removed 6 bases at V and 4 bases at J, leaving 11 bases unmatched. CDR3 size: 15 residues. Germline V gene data show CDR1 as SGHAT and CDR2 as FQNNGV. CDR3 region: CASSSPLSGSYEQYF. In DNA form, the CDR3 reads TGTGCCAGCAGTTCCCCGCTGAGCGGGAGTTACGAGCAGTACTTC. Looking up the rest from reference TRBV11-2 and TRBJ2-7 gives the full variable domain: EAGVAQSPRYKIIEKRQSVAFWCNPISGHATLYWYQQILGQGPKLLIQFQNNGVVDDSQLPKDRFSAERLKGVDSTLKIQPAKLEDSAVYLCASSSPLSGSYEQYFGPGTRLTVT.

This chain links TRBV4-2 with TRBJ1-1; TRBD1 matches 7 bases. The CDR3 consists of 17 residues. The germline CDR1 and CDR2 sequences are LGHNA and YNFKEQ. The V segment lost 1 base and the J segment 0 bases; nucleotides outside the gene matches: 8. CDR3: CASSQGIEGAMNTEAFF. The CDR3 nucleotides are TGTGCCAGCAGCCAAGGGATTGAGGGGGCCATGAACACTGAAGCTTTCTTT.

V gene TRBV13 combines with J gene TRBJ1-1, with D perhaps matching TRBD1 (6 bases). Trimming stripped 3 bases from V and 3 bases from J, with 8 bases between. The CDR3 extends over 13 amino acids. The germline V gene has CDR1 PRHDT and CDR2 FYEKMQ (reference sequence). CDR3 nucleotides: TGTGCCAGCAGCTTCCCAGGGGACACTGAAGCTTTCTTT. Translating gives CASSFPGDTEAFF.

The chain employs TRBV9 and TRBJ2-1, with TRBD1 identical over 8 bases. CDR1 is SGDLS and CDR2 is YYNGEE in the germline V gene. This CDR3 is 20 amino acids long. The J segment lost 0 bases and the V segment lost 0 bases, leaving 14 bases of the junction unmatched. CDR3 loop: CASSVEGLAGGTLSYNEQFF. CDR3 DNA: TGTGCCAGCAGCGTAGAGGGCCTCGCAGGGGGCACCCTCTCCTACAATGAGCAGTTCTTC.

The chain couples TRBV5-1 to TRBJ2-5; a possible D gene is TRBD2 (6 bases). The germline CDR1 and CDR2 sequences are SGHRS and YFSETQ. V was clipped by 4 bases and J by 3 bases, with 16 bases between them. This CDR3 region has 15 residues. This CDR3 reads CASSRGSSAKETQYF. For the CDR3, the DNA is TGCGCCAGCAGCAGGGGTTCTAGCGCCAAAGAGACCCAGTACTTC.

V usage is TRBV19 and J usage is TRBJ1-5; D ambiguous. The CDR3 sequence is 12 residues long. The V end was cut by 4 bases, the J end by 3 bases, with 4 bases between. Germline V gene lookup returns CDR1 LNHDA and CDR2 SQIVND (reference sequence). The CDR3 bases are TGTGCCAGTAGTAGTAACAATCAGCCCCAGCATTTT. Its protein is CASSSNNQPQHF.

The rearrangement joins TRBV5-6 to TRBJ1-5, with D possibly being TRBD1 (6 bases). Germline lookup yields CDR1 SGHDT and CDR2 YYEEEE. V gave up 2 bases and J gave up 0 bases, with 9 bases separating them. The CDR3 has 15 amino acids. For the CDR3, the DNA is TGTGCCAGCAGCTTTGGCAGGGGTAGCAATCAGCCCCAGCATTTT. It encodes CASSFGRGSNQPQHF.

The chain joins TRBV28 to TRBJ2-4; TRBD2 aligns across 10 bases. The V gene's germline CDR1 is MDHEN and CDR2 SYDVKM. The CDR3 is made up of 17 amino acids. V shed 3 bases and J 0 bases; nucleotides not matched to a gene: 5. The CDR3 spells CASSFPTSGLAKNIQYF. Written as DNA, the CDR3 is TGTGCCAGCAGTTTCCCGACTAGCGGGTTAGCCAAAAACATTCAGTACTTC.

The V call is TRBV6-5, the J call TRBJ1-6, with D unclear. CDR3 length: 15 amino acids. V lost 1 base to trimming and J lost 7 bases, with 11 bases between them. The germline CDR1 and CDR2 sequences are MNHEY and SVGAGI. CDR3 DNA: TGTGCCAGCAGTTACTACGGGGAAGGGAATTCACCCCTCCACTTT. Its translation is CASSYYGEGNSPLHF.

V gene TRBV10-1 combines with J gene TRBJ1-5, with D possibly being TRBD1 (6 bases). The germline V and J ends were trimmed by 6 bases and 2 bases, with 14 bases remaining between them. CDR1 and CDR2 (germline): WNHNN, SYGVQD (reference sequence). The CDR3 totals 15 residues. CDR3 sequence reads: CASRYDRFGNQPQHF. The CDR3 DNA reads as TGCGCCAGCAGATATGACAGGTTTGGCAATCAGCCCCAGCATTTT.

The sample holds a few counts of this clone. The chain links TRBV30 to TRBJ2-2; weak D call: TRBD1 (5 bases). Per the germline V gene, CDR1 is GTSNPN and CDR2 is SVGIG (reference sequence). This CDR3 is 17 amino acids long. V lost 4 bases and J 3 bases, leaving 21 bases between the germline ends. CDR3 region: CAWKIQGPLPYTGELFF. The DNA for the CDR3 is TGTGCCTGGAAGATCCAGGGCCCCCTTCCTTACACCGGGGAGCTGTTTTTT.

The chain is built from TRBV2 and TRBJ1-4; D unclear. CDR1 is SNHLY and CDR2 is FYNNEI in the germline V gene. The CDR3 contains 14 residues. V was cut by 6 bases and J by 3 bases, with 11 bases left in between. CDR3 coding DNA: TGTGCCAGCAGGGAGGCTCGGCCTAATGAAAAACTGTTTTTT. This encodes CASREARPNEKLFF. The variable domain in full, with the rest retrieved from reference TRBV2 and TRBJ1-4, is EPEVTQTPSHQVTQMGQEVILRCVPISNHLYFYWYRQILGQKVEFLVSFYNNEISEKSEIFDDQFSVERPDGSNFTLKIRSTKLEDSAMYFCASREARPNEKLFFGSGTQLSVL.

The chain carries TRBV18 and TRBJ2-1; TRBD2 aligns across 10 bases. The V segment lost 5 bases and the J segment 7 bases; nucleotides outside the gene matches: 8. The CDR3 has 15 amino acids. CDR1 and CDR2 (germline): KGHSH, LQKENI. The CDR3 nucleotides are TGTGCCAGCTCAGCCCTAGCGGGAGATGGGAATGAGCAGTTCTTC. Protein product: CASSALAGDGNEQFF.

The rearrangement uses TRBV7-2 and TRBJ2-2; TRBD2 agrees at 12 bases. Germline loops: CDR1 SGHTA, CDR2 FQGNSA. This CDR3 has 16 amino acids. V lost 3 bases to trimming and J lost 9 bases; unmatched junction nucleotides: 8. CDR3 in amino acids: CASSFPSGGALRELFF. The CDR3 DNA is TGTGCCAGCAGCTTCCCTAGCGGGGGGGCCTTAAGGGAGCTGTTTTTT.

This sequence joins TRBV30 and TRBJ1-6; 8 positions match TRBD1. This CDR3 has 13 residues. Germline loops: CDR1 GTSNPN, CDR2 SVGIG (reference sequence). After removal of 3 bases from V and 10 bases from J, the junction contained 5 bases not matched to a gene. The CDR3 loop reads CAWRGQVSSPLHF. The CDR3 coding sequence is TGTGCCTGGAGGGGACAGGTCTCATCACCCCTCCACTTT. Variable domain in full (rest from reference TRBV30 and TRBJ1-6): SQTIHQWPATLVQPVGSPLSLECTVEGTSNPNLYWYRQAAGRGLQLLFYSVGIGQISSEVPQNLSASRPQDRQFILSSKKLLLSDSGFYLCAWRGQVSSPLHFGNGTRLTVT.

The chain couples TRBV2 to TRBJ2-1, with 11 bases that match TRBD2. Trimming cost V 5 bases and J 4 bases; bases outside gene matches: 4. The CDR3 spans 15 residues. Germline CDR1 SNHLY, CDR2 FYNNEI. The CDR3 nucleotides read TGTGCCAGCAGTTCTACTAGCGGGGGTTACAATGAGCAGTTCTTC. Translation: CASSSTSGGYNEQFF. Together with reference TRBV2 and TRBJ2-1, the CDR3 gives the full variable domain: EPEVTQTPSHQVTQMGQEVILRCVPISNHLYFYWYRQILGQKVEFLVSFYNNEISEKSEIFDDQFSVERPDGSNFTLKIRSTKLEDSAMYFCASSSTSGGYNEQFFGPGTRLTVL.

This clone was observed a single time. The V call is TRBV11-2, the J call TRBJ2-1; TRBD2 is a possible D gene (5 bases). The CDR3 covers 15 residues. V was cut by 2 bases and J by 4 bases, with 12 bases left in between. In germline, CDR1 is SGHAT, CDR2 FQNNGV. Written as DNA, the CDR3 is TGTGCCAGCAGCTTAAGTCGGGGTCCGTACAATGAGCAGTTCTTC. The encoded protein is CASSLSRGPYNEQFF.

This sequence joins TRBV2 and TRBJ1-4; 8 bases fit TRBD1. Germline V gives CDR1 SNHLY, CDR2 FYNNEI. J lost 8 bases, V lost 4 bases, and 6 bases had no gene match. CDR3 size: 14 residues. This CDR3 is CASSAGGEKEKLFF. Written as DNA, the CDR3 is TGTGCCAGCAGTGCAGGGGGCGAGAAGGAAAAACTGTTTTTT.

The chain has TRBV4-1 and TRBJ2-1; TRBD2 agrees at 8 bases. Germline V CDR1 and CDR2: MGHRA, YSYEKL. The CDR3 loop spans 15 amino acids. V lost 2 bases and J lost 6; bases outside the gene matches: 6. This CDR3 is CASSQTGTRGNEQFF. For the CDR3, the DNA is TGCGCCAGCAGCCAAACCGGGACTAGGGGCAATGAGCAGTTCTTC.

J is TRBJ1-2 and V is TRBV28, with TRBD1 matching over 7 bases. Germline values: CDR1 MDHEN, CDR2 SYDVKM. J gave up 6 bases and V 2 bases, and 9 bases lay outside the gene matches. This CDR3 spans 15 amino acids. CDR3 DNA: TGTGCCAGCAGTTTAGAGGCTTTGACAGGGAATGGCTACACCTTC. Protein sequence: CASSLEALTGNGYTF.

The CDR3 bases are TGCGCCAGCAGCTTGGGTTATACTAGGGCGAGCTCCTACGAGCAGTACTTC. The encoded protein is CASSLGYTRASSYEQYF. The chain is built from TRBV5-1 and TRBJ2-7, with a weak D call TRBD2 (5 bases). Germline-derived CDR1 and CDR2 are SGHRS and YFSETQ. The CDR3 runs to 17 residues. Between the trimmed V and J ends, which lost 0 bases and 0 bases, there was a span of 16 bases.

V is TRBV9 and J is TRBJ2-7; 9 bases line up with TRBD2. Germline V CDR1 and CDR2: SGDLS, YYNGEE. The CDR3 is 17 amino acids. Trimming removed 0 bases from V and 3 bases from J; junction bases left unmatched: 10. The CDR3 DNA follows: TGTGCCAGCAGCGTAGCTCCGACTAGCGGTCGCCTCTACGAGCAGTACTTC. As protein: CASSVAPTSGRLYEQYF.

Notes on this clone: Other DNA sequences in the sample encode the same CDR3. V is TRBV5-6 and J is TRBJ1-1, with D perhaps TRBD1 (5 bases). CDR3 size: 13 residues. Germline loops: CDR1 SGHDT, CDR2 YYEEEE. V lost 3 bases, J lost 1 base, and 7 bases lay in between. The CDR3 DNA sequence: TGTGCCAGCAGCTCTACAGGGAACACTGAAGCTTTCTTT. Translation gives CASSSTGNTEAFF.

This rearrangement joins TRBV11-3 to TRBJ2-1, with 8 bases that match TRBD2. Germline loops: CDR1 SGHNT, CDR2 YENEEA. This CDR3 comprises 15 residues. V was pared by 5 bases and J by 1 base, with 4 bases of the junction left unmatched. This chain's CDR3 is CASSPREGSYNEQFF. The CDR3 nucleotides are TGTGCCAGCAGCCCCCGGGAGGGGTCCTACAATGAGCAGTTCTTC. Based on the CDR3 plus reference TRBV11-3 and TRBJ2-1, the full variable domain is EAGVVQSPRYKIIEKKQPVAFWCNPISGHNTLYWYLQNLGQGPELLIRYENEEAVDDSQLPKDRFSAERLKGVDSTLKIQPAELGDSAVYLCASSPREGSYNEQFFGPGTRLTVL.

CDR3 residues: CASSPVMNTEAFF. In nucleotides, the CDR3 is TGTGCCAGCAGTCCGGTTATGAACACTGAAGCTTTCTTT. J is TRBJ1-1 and V is TRBV6-5, with D unresolved. In germline, CDR1 is MNHEY, CDR2 SVGAGI. The CDR3 contains 13 residues. V was shortened by 5 bases and J by 0 bases, with 7 bases between the two germline ends.

The V gene is TRBV28, the J gene TRBJ2-2; no clear D. Trimming removed 3 bases from V and 5 bases from J, with 4 bases in between. Germline lookup yields CDR1 MDHEN and CDR2 SYDVKM. This CDR3 region has 12 residues. The CDR3 region has the DNA TGTGCCAGCAGTTTCCCTACCGGGGAGCTGTTTTTT. Translation gives CASSFPTGELFF. Full variable domain (remainder filled in from reference TRBV28 and TRBJ2-2): DVKVTQSSRYLVKRTGEKVFLECVQDMDHENMFWYRQDPGLGLRLIYFSYDVKMKEKGDIPEGYSVSREKKERFSLILESASTNQTSMYLCASSFPTGELFFGEGSRLTVL.

This chain uses TRBV4-3 with TRBJ1-5; weak D call: TRBD1 (5 bases). The CDR3 loop spans 16 amino acids. In germline, CDR1 is LGHNA, CDR2 YSLEER. V lost 0 bases to trimming and J lost 0 bases, with 9 bases between them. The CDR3 nucleotides are TGCGCCAGCAGCCAAGAATGGGGCTTTAGCAATCAGCCCCAGCATTTT. Amino acid sequence: CASSQEWGFSNQPQHF.